This T cell receptor beta chain was retrieved from a study of CD8 T cells in ankylosing spondylitis. The CDR3 is 17 amino acids. Looked up from germline, CDR1 is LGHNA and CDR2 is YNFKEQ. The ends lost 0 bases at V and 5 bases at J; junction bases unmatched: 8. By quantitative 5'-RACE with molecular barcodes, the TCR beta libraries were made. One entry per CDR3 protein, called by TCRdb with MiXCR from the 5' RACE reads. The sample has about 420,000 distinct CDR3 sequences; under 25% are singletons. A note on this clonotype: As yet, its antigen is unknown.

Study outcomes and limitations: Several highly homologous variants made up a TCR beta motif, and this motif appeared characteristic of ankylosing spondylitis blood. A subset of motif variants has previously been described in the synovial fluid and blood of reactive arthritis. Disease-linked clones had a CD8+ phenotype and relatively low frequency in peripheral blood. As reported, disease-linked clones showed significant enrichment in matched ankylosing spondylitis synovial fluid.

V usage is TRBV4-2 and J usage is TRBJ2-7, with 12 bases matching TRBD1. Material: blood, either unsorted or a sorted T cell fraction (not recorded which). The origin of this receptor is a male donor with ankylosing spondylitis. CDR3 DNA: TGTGCCAGCAGCCAAGATCCCGGGACAGGGGGCTGGGACGAGCAGTACTTC. Protein product: CASSQDPGTGGWDEQYF.